This entry is about one TCR beta chain. The entry originates in a study of blood T cell repertoires in COVID-19. Study context: There were acute and convalescent COVID-19 samples, and they came from the United States, Italy and Spain. Sources were T cells, B-cell-depleted T cells, or PBMCs; the material itself was cDNA or gDNA.

Original methodology: Reference gene primer amplification in the assay estimated nucleated cell counts. Some clones are missing from TCRdb's copy, which holds only in-frame ones; the method was immunoSEQ multiplex PCR. Clone size and V and J calls were adopted from that table, with D and trimming inferred from the DNA. The table includes under 350,000 clones, 80% to 90% detected once. Germline lookup yields CDR1 SGHVS and CDR2 FQNEAQ. This CDR3 is 14 amino acids long. J gave up 7 bases and V 5 bases, and 9 bases lay outside the gene matches. What was sequenced was peripheral blood. The chain links TRBV7-8 to TRBJ1-1; 8 bases line up with TRBD1. The TCR comes from a woman in her 70s with acute or convalescent COVID-19. CDR3 amino acids: CASSQGTGRGEAFF. CDR3 nucleotides: TGTGCCAGCAGCCAAGGGACAGGTAGGGGTGAAGCTTTCTTT. Drawing the rest from reference TRBV7-8 and TRBJ1-1, the complete variable domain is GAGVSQSPRYKVAKRGQDVALRCDPISGHVSLFWYQQALGQGPEFLTYFQNEAQLDKSGLPSDRFFAERPEGSVSTLKIQRTQQEDSAVYLCASSQGTGRGEAFFGQGTRLTVV.